These T cell receptor beta chains were read from a single sample in a study of tissue T cells after allogeneic stem cell transplantation. This table comes from immunoSEQ multiplex PCR, and its TCRdb copy is limited to in-frame clones, with some not included. The data contain fewer than 30,000 clones, over 70% of them singletons. This specimen consisted of tissue from the ileum, obtained at autopsy. Receptor source: an older female donor with lung cancer. CDR3s include the opening cysteine and the closing phenylalanine or tryptophan. D genes are given only for firm matches. Where a row states a size, it is once, few, many or the class of an expanded clone; other rows omit it.

v_call,clone_size,d_call,j_call,cdr3_aa,cdr3_nt
TRBV4-2,NA,TRBD2,TRBJ2-1,CASSQDRGLAVYNEQFF,TGTGCCAGCAGCCAAGATCGGGGACTAGCGGTCTACAATGAGCAGTTCTTC
TRBV6-5,NA,NA,TRBJ1-2,CASRDPGQSYGYTF,TGTGCCAGCAGGGACCCAGGACAGTCCTATGGCTACACCTTC
TRBV2,NA,TRBD2,TRBJ2-1,CASSWTSHSYNEQFF,TGTGCCAGCAGTTGGACTAGTCACTCCTACAATGAGCAGTTCTTC
TRBV2,NA,NA,TRBJ1-5,CASNRVISNQPQHF,TGTGCCAGCAACAGGGTAATTAGCAATCAGCCCCAGCATTTT
TRBV11-3,NA,NA,TRBJ2-3,CASSFQGADTQYF,TGTGCCAGCAGCTTCCAGGGCGCAGATACGCAGTATTTT
TRBV11-3,NA,NA,TRBJ1-6,CASSLVYNSPLHF,TGTGCCAGCAGCTTAGTTTATAATTCACCCCTCCACTTT
TRBV29-1,NA,NA,TRBJ2-7,CSVSLDRGRKYF,TGCAGCGTTAGCCTCGATCGAGGACGTAAGTACTTC
TRBV9,NA,NA,TRBJ1-1,CASSVVGETEAFF,TGTGCCAGCAGCGTAGTTGGGGAAACTGAAGCTTTCTTT
TRBV19,NA,NA,TRBJ1-1,CASSMGQPNTEAFF,TGTGCCAGTAGTATGGGCCAGCCGAACACTGAAGCTTTCTTT
TRBV12-3/TRBV12-4,NA,TRBD1,TRBJ2-5,CASRGTGVETQYF,TGTGCCAGCAGAGGGACAGGGGTAGAGACCCAGTACTTC
TRBV7-2,few,TRBD2,TRBJ2-1,CASSPSGGAYNEQFF,TGTGCCAGCAGCCCTAGCGGGGGGGCTTACAATGAGCAGTTCTTC
TRBV6-2/TRBV6-3,NA,NA,TRBJ2-3,CASSPSTDTQYF,TGTGCCAGCAGCCCGAGCACAGATACGCAGTATTTT
TRBV3-1/TRBV3-2,NA,TRBD1,TRBJ2-1,CASSPETGSYNEQFF,TGTGCCAGCAGCCCAGAGACAGGGTCCTACAATGAGCAGTTCTTC
TRBV5-4,NA,TRBD2,TRBJ2-2,CASSLGAGRATGTGELFF,TGTGCCAGCAGCTTGGGGGCCGGGAGGGCCACAGGGACCGGGGAGCTGTTTTTT
TRBV6-6,NA,NA,TRBJ1-6,CASSYRAEGSPLHF,TGTGCCAGCAGTTACCGGGCCGAGGGTTCACCCCTCCACTTT
TRBV19,NA,NA,TRBJ2-7,CASGPGGYEQYF,TGTGCCTCCGGACCAGGGGGGTACGAGCAGTACTTC
TRBV18,NA,NA,TRBJ2-1,CASSPEAISGEQFF,TGTGCCAGCTCACCAGAGGCCATCTCGGGTGAGCAGTTCTTC
TRBV5-6,NA,TRBD2,TRBJ2-7,CASSLPGGGAHEQYF,TGTGCCAGCAGCTTGCCCGGCGGGGGGGCCCACGAGCAGTACTTC
TRBV19,few,NA,TRBJ2-2,CASSIGGGRIGELFF,TGTGCCAGTAGTATAGGTGGCGGCCGGATCGGGGAGCTGTTTTTT
TRBV15,NA,NA,TRBJ2-5,CATSRGRETQYF,TGTGCCACCAGCAGAGGCCGGGAGACCCAGTACTTC
TRBV18,NA,TRBD1,TRBJ1-3,CASSPTRQGGNTIYF,TGTGCCAGCTCACCAACTCGACAGGGAGGAAACACCATATATTTT
TRBV2,NA,NA,TRBJ2-1,CASKTQGRRNEQFF,TGTGCCAGCAAGACCCAGGGTCGAAGAAATGAGCAGTTCTTC
TRBV7-3,NA,NA,TRBJ2-1,CASSPTPQYNEQFF,TGTGCCAGCAGCCCCACCCCCCAATACAATGAGCAGTTCTTC
TRBV7-2,NA,TRBD2,TRBJ2-4,CASSLVSSGRDIQYF,TGTGCCAGCAGCTTAGTATCAAGCGGGAGAGACATTCAGTACTTC
TRBV19,NA,NA,TRBJ2-3,CATSRGRGADTQYF,TGTGCCACCTCCCGAGGCAGGGGTGCAGATACGCAGTATTTT
TRBV4-1,NA,NA,TRBJ2-5,CASSPPSGQETQYF,TGCGCCAGCAGCCCCCCTAGTGGGCAAGAGACCCAGTACTTC
TRBV3-1/TRBV3-2,few,NA,TRBJ1-6,CASSPSAGTIRSPLHF,TGTGCCAGCAGCCCCTCGGCCGGGACTATACGTTCACCCCTCCACTTT
TRBV5-8,NA,TRBD2,TRBJ2-5,CASRSGTSGLETQYF,TGTGCCAGCAGGTCCGGGACTAGCGGGTTAGAGACCCAGTACTTC
TRBV15,NA,NA,TRBJ1-4,CATSRDLGSGKEKLFF,TGTGCCACCAGCAGAGATCTGGGGAGCGGGAAAGAAAAACTGTTTTTT
TRBV7-2,NA,NA,TRBJ2-7,CASSLRGYYEQYF,TGTGCCAGCAGCCTGAGGGGGTACTACGAGCAGTACTTC
TRBV6-5,NA,TRBD2,TRBJ2-5,CASIIGLAEETQYF,TGTGCCAGCATTATCGGACTAGCGGAAGAGACCCAGTACTTC
TRBV10-3,NA,NA,TRBJ2-7,CAISEAGGEQYF,TGTGCCATCAGTGAGGCGGGTGGCGAGCAGTACTTC
TRBV9,NA,NA,TRBJ2-7,CASSVAGMPYEQYF,TGTGCCAGCAGCGTAGCTGGGATGCCCTACGAGCAGTACTTC
TRBV28,NA,TRBD2,TRBJ2-7,CASSLRGTSGYEQYF,TGTGCCAGCAGTTTAAGGGGGACTAGCGGATACGAGCAGTACTTC
TRBV5-6,NA,TRBD1,TRBJ2-7,CASRLLGTGGSYEQYF,TGTGCCAGCAGATTATTGGGGACAGGGGGCTCCTACGAGCAGTACTTC
TRBV5-4,NA,TRBD2,TRBJ2-5,CASSPASGSETQYF,TGTGCCAGCAGCCCCGCTAGCGGGTCTGAGACCCAGTACTTC
TRBV7-2,NA,NA,TRBJ1-5,CASSFRLGYNQPQHF,TGTGCCAGCAGCTTTAGGTTGGGCTACAATCAGCCCCAGCATTTT
TRBV19,NA,TRBD1,TRBJ2-6,CASSRGTGAGANVLTF,TGTGCCAGTAGTAGGGGGACAGGGGCTGGGGCCAACGTCCTGACTTTC
TRBV12-5,NA,NA,TRBJ2-5,CASGLGDAETQYF,TGTGCTAGTGGTTTAGGGGATGCGGAGACCCAGTACTTC
TRBV18,NA,TRBD1,TRBJ2-4,CASSPGGQGNIQYF,TGTGCCAGCTCACCGGGGGGACAGGGCAACATTCAGTACTTC
TRBV11-2,NA,TRBD2,TRBJ2-3,CASSILAGGFLFTDTQYF,TGTGCCAGCAGCATCCTAGCGGGGGGATTTCTGTTCACAGATACGCAGTATTTT
TRBV6-6,NA,NA,TRBJ1-2,CASSRTRNYGYTF,TGTGCCAGCAGTAGGACAAGGAACTATGGCTACACCTTC
TRBV19,NA,NA,TRBJ1-2,CASSREVGQYGYTF,TGTGCCAGTAGCAGGGAGGTGGGGCAGTATGGCTACACCTTC
TRBV5-6,NA,NA,TRBJ2-1,CASSLGGTPYNEQFF,TGTGCCAGCAGCTTGGGGGGAACCCCCTACAATGAGCAGTTCTTC
TRBV15,NA,TRBD1,TRBJ1-6,CATSRGTGSNSPLHF,TGTGCCACCAGCAGAGGGACAGGGTCTAATTCACCCCTCCACTTT
TRBV7-9,NA,NA,TRBJ1-5,CASSLGGSGNQPQHF,TGTGCCAGCAGCTTAGGTGGCAGTGGCAATCAGCCCCAGCATTTT
TRBV5-5,NA,NA,TRBJ1-1,CASSWGGGNTEAFF,TGTGCCAGCAGCTGGGGAGGGGGGAACACTGAAGCTTTCTTT
TRBV6-5,NA,TRBD1,TRBJ1-6,CASREGQNNSPLHF,TGTGCCAGCAGAGAGGGACAGAATAATTCACCCCTCCACTTT
TRBV6-6,NA,TRBD1,TRBJ1-1,CASSLPPWTGKKTEAFF,TGTGCCAGCAGTCTTCCACCTTGGACAGGAAAAAAGACTGAAGCTTTCTTT
TRBV2,NA,NA,TRBJ2-4,CASKEATVAENIQYF,TGTGCCAGCAAAGAGGCTACGGTGGCGGAAAACATTCAGTACTTC
TRBV9,NA,TRBD2,TRBJ2-7,CASRTSGGEVDEQYF,TGTGCCAGCAGGACTAGCGGGGGGGAAGTCGACGAGCAGTACTTC
TRBV7-9,NA,NA,TRBJ1-2,CASSPSRGITNGYTF,TGTGCCAGCAGCCCGAGCAGGGGCATAACTAATGGCTACACCTTC
TRBV6-1,NA,NA,TRBJ2-1,CASSEGLLISYNEQFF,TGTGCCAGCAGTGAGGGGCTACTCATCTCCTACAATGAGCAGTTCTTC
TRBV5-5,NA,NA,TRBJ2-7,CASSLGLGQSSYEQYF,TGTGCCAGCAGCTTGGGACTGGGGCAGTCCTCCTACGAGCAGTACTTC
TRBV11-3,NA,NA,TRBJ2-2,CASSLRDPGELFF,TGTGCCAGCAGCTTAAGGGATCCCGGGGAGCTGTTTTTT
TRBV7-9,NA,TRBD1,TRBJ2-2,CASSSRDRGDTGELFF,TGTGCCAGCAGCTCACGAGACAGGGGAGATACCGGGGAGCTGTTTTTT
TRBV6-4,NA,NA,TRBJ2-3,CASSDQPVVSTDTQYF,TGTGCCAGCAGTGATCAGCCCGTAGTCAGCACAGATACGCAGTATTTT
TRBV5-1,NA,TRBD2,TRBJ2-5,CASRPSGGVRETQYF,TGCGCCAGCAGGCCTAGCGGGGGGGTTCGTGAGACCCAGTACTTC
TRBV19,few,NA,TRBJ2-3,CASKRGTYTSTDTQYF,TGTGCCAGTAAGAGAGGGACCTACACTAGCACAGATACGCAGTATTTT
TRBV9,few,NA,TRBJ2-5,CASSPGASHQETQYF,TGTGCCAGCAGCCCGGGAGCGAGTCACCAAGAGACCCAGTACTTC